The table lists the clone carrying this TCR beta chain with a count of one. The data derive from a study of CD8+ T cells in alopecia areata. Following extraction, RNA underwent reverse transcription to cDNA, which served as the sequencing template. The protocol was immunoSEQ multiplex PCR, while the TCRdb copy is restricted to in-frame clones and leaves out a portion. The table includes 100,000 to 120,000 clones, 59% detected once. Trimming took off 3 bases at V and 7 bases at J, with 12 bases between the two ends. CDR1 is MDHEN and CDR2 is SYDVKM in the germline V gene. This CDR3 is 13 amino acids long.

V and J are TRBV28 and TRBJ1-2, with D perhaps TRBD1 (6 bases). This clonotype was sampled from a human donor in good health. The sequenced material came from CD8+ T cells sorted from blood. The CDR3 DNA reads TGTGCCAGCAGTTTGGACAGAGGCGGTGGCTACACCTTC. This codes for CASSLDRGGGYTF.